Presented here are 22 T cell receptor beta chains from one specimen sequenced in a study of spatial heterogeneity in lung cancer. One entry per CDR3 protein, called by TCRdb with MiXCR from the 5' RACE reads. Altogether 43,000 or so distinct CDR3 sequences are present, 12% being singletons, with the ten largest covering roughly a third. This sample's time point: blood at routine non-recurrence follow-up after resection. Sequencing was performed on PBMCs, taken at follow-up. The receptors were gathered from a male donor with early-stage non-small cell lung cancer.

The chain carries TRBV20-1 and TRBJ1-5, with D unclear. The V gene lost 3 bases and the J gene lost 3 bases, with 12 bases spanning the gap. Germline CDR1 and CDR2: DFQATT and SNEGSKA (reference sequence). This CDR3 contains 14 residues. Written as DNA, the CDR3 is TGCAGTGCTAGTGAACGGGCCTCCAATCAGCCCCAGCATTTT. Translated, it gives CSASERASNQPQHF.

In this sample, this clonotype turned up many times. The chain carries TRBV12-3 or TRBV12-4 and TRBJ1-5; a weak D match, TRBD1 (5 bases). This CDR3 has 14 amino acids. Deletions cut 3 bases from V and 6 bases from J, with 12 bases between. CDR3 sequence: CASSFRQGGQPQHF. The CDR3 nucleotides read TGTGCCAGCAGTTTCAGGCAGGGAGGTCAGCCCCAGCATTTT.

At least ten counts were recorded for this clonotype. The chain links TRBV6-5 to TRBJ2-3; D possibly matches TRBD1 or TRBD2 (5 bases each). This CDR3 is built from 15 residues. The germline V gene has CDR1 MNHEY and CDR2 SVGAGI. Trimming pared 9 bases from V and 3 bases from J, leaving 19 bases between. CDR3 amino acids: CASGSIGARTDTQYF. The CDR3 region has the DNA TGTGCCAGTGGTTCCATCGGGGCCCGTACAGATACGCAGTATTTT.

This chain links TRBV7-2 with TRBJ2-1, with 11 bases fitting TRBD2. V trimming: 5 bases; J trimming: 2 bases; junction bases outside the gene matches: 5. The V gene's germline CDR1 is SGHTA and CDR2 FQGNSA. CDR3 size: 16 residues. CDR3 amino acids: CASSAGTSGPYNEQFF. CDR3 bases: TGTGCCAGCAGCGCCGGGACTAGCGGTCCCTACAATGAGCAGTTCTTC.

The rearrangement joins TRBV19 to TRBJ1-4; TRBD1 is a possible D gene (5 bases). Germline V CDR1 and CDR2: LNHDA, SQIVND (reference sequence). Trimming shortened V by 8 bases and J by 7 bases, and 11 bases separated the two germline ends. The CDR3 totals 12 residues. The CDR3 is CASGTRGEKLFF. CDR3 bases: TGTGCCAGTGGGACGCGCGGTGAAAAACTGTTTTTT.

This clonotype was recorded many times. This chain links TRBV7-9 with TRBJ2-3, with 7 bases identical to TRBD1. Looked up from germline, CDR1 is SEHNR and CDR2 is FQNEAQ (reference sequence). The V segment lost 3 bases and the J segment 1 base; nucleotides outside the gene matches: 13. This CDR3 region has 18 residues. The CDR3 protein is CASSFGTAILGGTDTQYF. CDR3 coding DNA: TGTGCCAGCAGCTTTGGGACAGCGATACTTGGGGGCACAGATACGCAGTATTTT.

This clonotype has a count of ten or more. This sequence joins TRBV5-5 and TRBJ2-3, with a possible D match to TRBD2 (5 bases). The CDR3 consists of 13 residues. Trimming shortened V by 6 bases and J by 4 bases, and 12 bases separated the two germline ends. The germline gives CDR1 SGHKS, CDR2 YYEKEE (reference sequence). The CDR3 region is CASTTGGADTQYF. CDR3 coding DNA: TGTGCCAGCACCACCGGAGGTGCAGATACGCAGTATTTT.

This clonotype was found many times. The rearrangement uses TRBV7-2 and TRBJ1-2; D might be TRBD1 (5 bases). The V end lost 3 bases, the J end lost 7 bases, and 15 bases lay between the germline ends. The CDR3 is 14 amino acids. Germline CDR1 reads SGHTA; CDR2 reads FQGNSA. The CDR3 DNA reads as TGTGCCAGCAGCTTTTCTGGGGCACCTGGTGGCTACACCTTC. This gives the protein CASSFSGAPGGYTF. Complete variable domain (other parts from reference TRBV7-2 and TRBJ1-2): GAGVSQSPSNKVTEKGKDVELRCDPISGHTALYWYRQSLGQGLEFLIYFQGNSAPDKSGLPSDRFSAERTGGSVSTLTIQRTQQEDSAVYLCASSFSGAPGGYTFGSGTRLTVV.

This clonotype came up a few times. The CDR3 spells CSARGREVEAFF. DNA for the CDR3: TGCAGTGCTAGAGGAAGGGAGGTTGAAGCTTTCTTT. The rearrangement joins TRBV20-1 to TRBJ1-1, with D uncertain. Trimming shortened V by 1 base and J by 7 bases, and 10 bases separated the two germline ends. The CDR3 is made up of 12 amino acids. Germline lookup yields CDR1 DFQATT and CDR2 SNEGSKA (reference sequence).

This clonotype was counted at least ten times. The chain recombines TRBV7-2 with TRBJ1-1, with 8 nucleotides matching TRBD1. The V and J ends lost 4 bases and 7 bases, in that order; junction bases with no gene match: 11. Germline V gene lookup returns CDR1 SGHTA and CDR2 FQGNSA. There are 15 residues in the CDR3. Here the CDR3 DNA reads TGTGCCAGCAGCTACAGACAGGGGCTCGGGAGTGAAGCTTTCTTT. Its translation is CASSYRQGLGSEAFF.

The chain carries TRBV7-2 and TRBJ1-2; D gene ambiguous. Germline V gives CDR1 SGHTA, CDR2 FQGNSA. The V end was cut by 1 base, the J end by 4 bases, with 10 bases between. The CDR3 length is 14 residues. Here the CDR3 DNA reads TGTGCCAGCAGCTTAGTCGCCAGCACCTATGGCTACACCTTC. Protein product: CASSLVASTYGYTF. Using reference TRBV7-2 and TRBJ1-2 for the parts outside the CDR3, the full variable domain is GAGVSQSPSNKVTEKGKDVELRCDPISGHTALYWYRQSLGQGLEFLIYFQGNSAPDKSGLPSDRFSAERTGGSVSTLTIQRTQQEDSAVYLCASSLVASTYGYTFGSGTRLTVV.

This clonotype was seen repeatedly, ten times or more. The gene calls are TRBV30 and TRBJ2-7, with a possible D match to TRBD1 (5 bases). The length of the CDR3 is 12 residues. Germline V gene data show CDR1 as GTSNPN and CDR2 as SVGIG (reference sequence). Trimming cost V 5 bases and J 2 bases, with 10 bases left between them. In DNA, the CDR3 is TGTGCCTGGGAAGCAGGGCCCTACGAGCAGTACTTC. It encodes CAWEAGPYEQYF.

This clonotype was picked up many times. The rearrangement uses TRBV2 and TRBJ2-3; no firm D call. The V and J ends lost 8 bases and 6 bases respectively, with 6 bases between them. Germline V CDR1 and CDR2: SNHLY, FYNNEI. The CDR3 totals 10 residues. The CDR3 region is CASGWDTQYF. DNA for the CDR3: TGTGCCAGCGGTTGGGATACGCAGTATTTT.

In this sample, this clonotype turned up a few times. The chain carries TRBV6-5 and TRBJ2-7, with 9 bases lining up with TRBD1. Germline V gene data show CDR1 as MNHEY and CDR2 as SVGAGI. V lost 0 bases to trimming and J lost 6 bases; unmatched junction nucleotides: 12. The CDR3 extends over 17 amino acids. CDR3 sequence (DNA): TGTGCCAGCAGTTACTCCTCCTTAGGACAGGGGAGCCTCGAGCAGTACTTC. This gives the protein CASSYSSLGQGSLEQYF.

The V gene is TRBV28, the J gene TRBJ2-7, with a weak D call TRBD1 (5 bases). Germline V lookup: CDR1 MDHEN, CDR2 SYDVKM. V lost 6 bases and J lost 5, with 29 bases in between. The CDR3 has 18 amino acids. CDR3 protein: CASRTRTLVRPSAHEQYF. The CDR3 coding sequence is TGTGCCAGCAGAACCCGGACATTAGTAAGGCCCTCCGCCCACGAGCAGTACTTC.

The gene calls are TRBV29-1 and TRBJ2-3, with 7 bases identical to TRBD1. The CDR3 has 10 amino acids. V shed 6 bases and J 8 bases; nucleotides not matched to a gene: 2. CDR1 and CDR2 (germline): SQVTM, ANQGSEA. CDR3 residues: CSVGDSTQYF. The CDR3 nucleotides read TGCAGCGTGGGGGACAGTACGCAGTATTTT.

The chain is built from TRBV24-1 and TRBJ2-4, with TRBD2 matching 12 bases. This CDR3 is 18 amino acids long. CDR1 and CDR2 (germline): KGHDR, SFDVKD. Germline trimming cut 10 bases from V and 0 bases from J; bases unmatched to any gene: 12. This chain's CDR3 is CATERWTSGVLAKNIQYF. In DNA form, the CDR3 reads TGTGCCACAGAACGCTGGACTAGCGGGGTACTAGCCAAAAACATTCAGTACTTC.

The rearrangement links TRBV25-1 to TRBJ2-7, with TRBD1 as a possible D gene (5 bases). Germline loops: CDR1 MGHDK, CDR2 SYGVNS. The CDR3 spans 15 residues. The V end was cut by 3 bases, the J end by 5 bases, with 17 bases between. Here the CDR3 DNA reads TGTGCCAGCAGTGAGCCCGGAGCAGGGTTAAACGAGCAGTACTTC. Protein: CASSEPGAGLNEQYF.

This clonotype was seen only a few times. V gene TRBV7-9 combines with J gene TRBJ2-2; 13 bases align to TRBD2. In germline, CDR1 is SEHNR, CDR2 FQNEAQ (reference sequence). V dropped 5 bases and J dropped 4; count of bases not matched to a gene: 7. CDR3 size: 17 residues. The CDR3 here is CASSPTSGRTRTGELFF. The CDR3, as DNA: TGTGCCAGCAGCCCGACTAGCGGGAGGACCCGCACCGGGGAGCTGTTTTTT.

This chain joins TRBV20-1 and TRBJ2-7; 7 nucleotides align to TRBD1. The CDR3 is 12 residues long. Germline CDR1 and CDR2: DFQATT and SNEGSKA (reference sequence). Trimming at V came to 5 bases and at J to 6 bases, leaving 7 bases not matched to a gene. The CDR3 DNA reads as TGCAGTGCTCCCCGACAGGGTTCCGAGCAGTACTTC. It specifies CSAPRQGSEQYF.

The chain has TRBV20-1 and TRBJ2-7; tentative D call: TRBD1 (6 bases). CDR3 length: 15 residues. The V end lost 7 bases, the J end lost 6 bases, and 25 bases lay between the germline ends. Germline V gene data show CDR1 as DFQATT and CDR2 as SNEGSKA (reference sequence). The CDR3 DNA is TGCAGTGATACTCGGACAGCCGGAACTAGTTCCGAGCAGTACTTC. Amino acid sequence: CSDTRTAGTSSEQYF.

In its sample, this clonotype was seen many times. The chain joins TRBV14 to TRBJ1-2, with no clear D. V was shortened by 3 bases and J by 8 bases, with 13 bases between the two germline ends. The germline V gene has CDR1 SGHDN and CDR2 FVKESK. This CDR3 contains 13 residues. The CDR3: CASSQNTAAGYTF. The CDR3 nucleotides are TGTGCCAGCAGCCAGAACACGGCCGCCGGCTACACCTTC.